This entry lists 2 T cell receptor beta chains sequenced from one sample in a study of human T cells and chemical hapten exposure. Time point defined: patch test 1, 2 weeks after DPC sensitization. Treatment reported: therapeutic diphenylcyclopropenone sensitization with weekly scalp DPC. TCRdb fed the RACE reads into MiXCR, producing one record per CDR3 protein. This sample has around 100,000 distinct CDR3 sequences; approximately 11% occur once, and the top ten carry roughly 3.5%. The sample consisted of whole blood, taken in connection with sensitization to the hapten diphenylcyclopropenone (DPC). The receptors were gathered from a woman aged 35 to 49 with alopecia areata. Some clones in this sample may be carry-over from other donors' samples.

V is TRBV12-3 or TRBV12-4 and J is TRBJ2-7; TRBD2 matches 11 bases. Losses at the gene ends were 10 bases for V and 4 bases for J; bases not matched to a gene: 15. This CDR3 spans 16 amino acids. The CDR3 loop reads CAILPLTSGDPYEQYF. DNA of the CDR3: TGTGCCATCCTCCCTCTGACTAGCGGGGACCCATACGAGCAGTACTTC.

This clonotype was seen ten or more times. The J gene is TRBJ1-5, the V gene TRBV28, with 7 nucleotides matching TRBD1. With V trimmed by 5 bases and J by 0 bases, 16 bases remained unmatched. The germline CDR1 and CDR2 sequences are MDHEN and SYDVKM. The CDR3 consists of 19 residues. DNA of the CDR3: TGTGCCAGCAGTACTATTTGGGCGACAGGGCCCTATAGCAATCAGCCCCAGCATTTT. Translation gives CASSTIWATGPYSNQPQHF.